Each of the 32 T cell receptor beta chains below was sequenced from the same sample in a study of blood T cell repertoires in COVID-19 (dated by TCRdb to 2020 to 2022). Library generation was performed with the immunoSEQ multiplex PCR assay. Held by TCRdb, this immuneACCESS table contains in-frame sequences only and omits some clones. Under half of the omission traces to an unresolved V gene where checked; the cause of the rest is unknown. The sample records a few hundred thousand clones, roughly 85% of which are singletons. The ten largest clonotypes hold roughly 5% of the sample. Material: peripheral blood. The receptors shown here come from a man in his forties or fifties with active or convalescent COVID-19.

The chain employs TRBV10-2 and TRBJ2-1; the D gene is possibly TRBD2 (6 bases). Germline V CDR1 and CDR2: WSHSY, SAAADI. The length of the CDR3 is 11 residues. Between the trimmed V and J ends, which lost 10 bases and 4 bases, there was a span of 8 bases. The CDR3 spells CATTSYNEQFF. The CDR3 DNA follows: TGCGCCACGACTAGTTACAATGAGCAGTTCTTC.

CDR3 sequence reads: CASRKTGGLSYEQYF. The CDR3 DNA is TGTGCCAGCAGGAAAACGGGAGGACTGTCCTACGAGCAGTACTTC. The chain is built from TRBV6-1 and TRBJ2-7; 7 bases line up with TRBD2. This CDR3 has 15 residues. With 6 bases clipped from V and 1 base from J, the junction kept 9 bases outside the gene matches. Germline values: CDR1 MNHNS, CDR2 SASEGT.

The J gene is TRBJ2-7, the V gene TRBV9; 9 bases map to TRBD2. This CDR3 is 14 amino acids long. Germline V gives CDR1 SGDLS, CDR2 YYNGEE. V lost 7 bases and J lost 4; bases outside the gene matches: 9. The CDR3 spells CASSAGGGGYEQYF. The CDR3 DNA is TGTGCCAGCTCAGCGGGAGGAGGCGGTTACGAGCAGTACTTC.

The CDR3 here is CAISESAGENTEAFF. CDR3 in DNA: TGTGCCATCAGTGAGTCGGCAGGCGAGAACACTGAAGCTTTCTTT. This chain links TRBV10-3 with TRBJ1-1; D call uncertain. CDR1 and CDR2 (germline): ENHRY, SYGVKD. Between the trimmed V and J ends, which lost 0 bases and 1 base, there was a span of 9 bases. This CDR3 comprises 15 residues.

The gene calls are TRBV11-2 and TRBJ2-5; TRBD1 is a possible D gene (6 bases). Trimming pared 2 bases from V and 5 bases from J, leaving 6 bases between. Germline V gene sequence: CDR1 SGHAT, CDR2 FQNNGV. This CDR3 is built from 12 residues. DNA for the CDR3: TGTGCCAGCAGCTTAAGGGGGGAGACCCAGTACTTC. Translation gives CASSLRGETQYF.

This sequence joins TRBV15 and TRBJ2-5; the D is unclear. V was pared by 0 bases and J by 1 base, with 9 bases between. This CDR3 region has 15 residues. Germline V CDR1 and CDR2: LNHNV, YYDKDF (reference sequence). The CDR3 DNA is TGTGCCACCAGCAGAGAAAGGAGAGCCCAAGAGACCCAGTACTTC. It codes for CATSRERRAQETQYF. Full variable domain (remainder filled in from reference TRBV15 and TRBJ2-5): DAMVIQNPRYQVTQFGKPVTLSCSQTLNHNVMYWYQQKSSQAPKLLFHYYDKDFNNEADTPDNFQSRRPNTSFCFLDIRSPGLGDTAMYLCATSRERRAQETQYFGPGTRLLVL.

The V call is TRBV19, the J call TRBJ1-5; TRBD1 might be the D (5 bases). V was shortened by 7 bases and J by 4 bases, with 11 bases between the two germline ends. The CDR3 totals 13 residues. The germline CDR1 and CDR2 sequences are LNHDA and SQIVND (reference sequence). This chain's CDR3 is CASTDTLNQPQHF. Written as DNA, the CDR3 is TGTGCCAGTACGGACACGTTAAATCAGCCCCAGCATTTT.

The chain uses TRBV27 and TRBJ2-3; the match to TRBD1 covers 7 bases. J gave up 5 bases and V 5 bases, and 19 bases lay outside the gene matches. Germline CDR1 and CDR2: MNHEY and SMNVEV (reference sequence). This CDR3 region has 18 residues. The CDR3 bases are TGTGCCAGCAGTCCCTTCCCCGTCCGGGACAGCTACGAAGATACGCAGTATTTT. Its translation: CASSPFPVRDSYEDTQYF.

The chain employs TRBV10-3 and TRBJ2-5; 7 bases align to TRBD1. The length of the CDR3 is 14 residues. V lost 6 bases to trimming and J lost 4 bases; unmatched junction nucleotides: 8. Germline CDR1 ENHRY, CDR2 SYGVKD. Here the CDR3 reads CAISSQGVGETQYF. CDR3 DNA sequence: TGTGCCATCAGCTCCCAGGGGGTGGGAGAGACCCAGTACTTC.

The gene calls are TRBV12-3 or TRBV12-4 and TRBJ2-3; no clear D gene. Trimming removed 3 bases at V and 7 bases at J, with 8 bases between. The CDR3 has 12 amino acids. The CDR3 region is CASSFYSYTQYF. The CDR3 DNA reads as TGTGCCAGCAGTTTTTACAGTTATACGCAGTATTTT.

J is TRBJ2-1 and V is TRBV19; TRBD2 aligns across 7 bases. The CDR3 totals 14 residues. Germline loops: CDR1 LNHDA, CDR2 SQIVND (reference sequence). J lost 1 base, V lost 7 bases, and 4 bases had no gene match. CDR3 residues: CASTGEGSYNEQFF. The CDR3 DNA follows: TGTGCCAGTACCGGGGAGGGGTCCTACAATGAGCAGTTCTTC.

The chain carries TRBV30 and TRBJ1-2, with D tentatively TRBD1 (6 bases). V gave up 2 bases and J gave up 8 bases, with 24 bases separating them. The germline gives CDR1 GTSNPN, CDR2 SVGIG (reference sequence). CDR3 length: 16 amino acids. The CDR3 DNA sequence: TGTGCCTGGAGTCCTAACTTTGGGGGGGGCCGGACGGGCTACACCTTC. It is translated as CAWSPNFGGGRTGYTF.

CDR3 in amino acids: CASSLSRGASYEQYF. CDR3 coding DNA: TGTGCCAGCAGTTTATCCAGGGGAGCATCCTACGAGCAGTACTTC. The chain is built from TRBV27 and TRBJ2-7; D perhaps matches TRBD1 (6 bases). The germline gives CDR1 MNHEY, CDR2 SMNVEV (reference sequence). The V gene lost 0 bases and the J gene lost 1 base, with 10 bases spanning the gap. The CDR3 totals 15 residues.

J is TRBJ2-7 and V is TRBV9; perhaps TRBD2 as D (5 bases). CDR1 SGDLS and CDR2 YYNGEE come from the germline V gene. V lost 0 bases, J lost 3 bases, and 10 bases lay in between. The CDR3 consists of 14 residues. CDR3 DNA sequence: TGTGCCAGCAGCGTAGTGCCGGGGAACTACGAGCAGTACTTC. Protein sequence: CASSVVPGNYEQYF.

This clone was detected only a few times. CDR3 DNA: TGCGCCAGCAGCCGGTTCTTATACGGCGAGCAGTACTTC. Translating it yields CASSRFLYGEQYF. This rearrangement joins TRBV4-3 to TRBJ2-7; D unclear. The CDR3 sequence is 13 residues long. CDR1 and CDR2 from the germline V gene are LGHNA and YSLEER. Trimming cost V 4 bases and J 6 bases, with 13 bases left between them.

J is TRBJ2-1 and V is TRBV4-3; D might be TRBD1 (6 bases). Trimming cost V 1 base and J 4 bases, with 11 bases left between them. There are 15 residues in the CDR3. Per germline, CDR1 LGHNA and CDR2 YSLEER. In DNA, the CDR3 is TGCGCCAGCAGCCAAGGCAGGGGCCTATACAATGAGCAGTTCTTC. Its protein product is CASSQGRGLYNEQFF.

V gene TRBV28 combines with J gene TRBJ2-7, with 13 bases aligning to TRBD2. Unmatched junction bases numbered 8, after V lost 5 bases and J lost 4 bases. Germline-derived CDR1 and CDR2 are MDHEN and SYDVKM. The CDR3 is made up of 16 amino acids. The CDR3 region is CASSPRTSGRLYEQYF. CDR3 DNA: TGTGCCAGCAGTCCCAGGACTAGCGGGAGATTGTACGAGCAGTACTTC.

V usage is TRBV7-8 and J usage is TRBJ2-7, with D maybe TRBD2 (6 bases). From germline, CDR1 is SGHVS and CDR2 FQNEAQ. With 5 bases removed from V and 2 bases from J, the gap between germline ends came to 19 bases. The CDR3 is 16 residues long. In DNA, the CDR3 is TGTGCCAGCAGCCAGGGAGGACTCAACGTAGCCTACGAGCAGTACTTC. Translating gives CASSQGGLNVAYEQYF.

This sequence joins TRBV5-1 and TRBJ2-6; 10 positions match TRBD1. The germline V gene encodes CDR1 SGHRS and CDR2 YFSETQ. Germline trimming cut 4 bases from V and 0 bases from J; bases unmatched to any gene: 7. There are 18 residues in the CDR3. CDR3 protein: CASSPGQGPASGANVLTF. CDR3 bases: TGCGCCAGCAGCCCGGGACAGGGGCCCGCCTCTGGGGCCAACGTCCTGACTTTC.

In DNA form, the CDR3 reads TGTGCCAGCAGCCGAACAGGGGAACTTAATGAAAAACTGTTTTTT. Its protein product is CASSRTGELNEKLFF. The V call is TRBV7-9, the J call TRBJ1-4; 7 nucleotides line up with TRBD1. Germline values: CDR1 SEHNR, CDR2 FQNEAQ (reference sequence). Unmatched junction bases numbered 7, after V lost 5 bases and J lost 4 bases. CDR3 length equals 15 residues. The variable domain in full, with the rest retrieved from reference TRBV7-9 and TRBJ1-4, is DTGVSQNPRHKITKRGQNVTFRCDPISEHNRLYWYRQTLGQGPEFLTYFQNEAQLEKSRLLSDRFSAERPKGSFSTLEIQRTEQGDSAMYLCASSRTGELNEKLFFGSGTQLSVL.

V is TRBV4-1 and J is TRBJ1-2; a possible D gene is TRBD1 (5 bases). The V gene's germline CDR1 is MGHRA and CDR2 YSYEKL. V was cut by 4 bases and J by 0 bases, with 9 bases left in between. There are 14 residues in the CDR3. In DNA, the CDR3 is TGCGCCAGCAGCCGACAGCTAACTAACTATGGCTACACCTTC. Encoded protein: CASSRQLTNYGYTF.

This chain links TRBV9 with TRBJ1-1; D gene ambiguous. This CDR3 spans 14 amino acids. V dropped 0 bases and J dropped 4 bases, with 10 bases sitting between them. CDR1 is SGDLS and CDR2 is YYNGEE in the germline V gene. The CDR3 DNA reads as TGTGCCAGCAGCGTAGACCTGGGAGTCACTGAAGCTTTCTTT. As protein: CASSVDLGVTEAFF.

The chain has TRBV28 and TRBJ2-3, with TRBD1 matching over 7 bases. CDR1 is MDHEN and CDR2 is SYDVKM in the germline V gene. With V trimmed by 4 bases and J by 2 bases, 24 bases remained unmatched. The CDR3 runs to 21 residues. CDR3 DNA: TGTGCCAGCAGTTCGCCTCCGGGACAGCTTACGAAGCCTGTGGACACAGATACGCAGTATTTT. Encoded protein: CASSSPPGQLTKPVDTDTQYF. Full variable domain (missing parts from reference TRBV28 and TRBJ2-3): DVKVTQSSRYLVKRTGEKVFLECVQDMDHENMFWYRQDPGLGLRLIYFSYDVKMKEKGDIPEGYSVSREKKERFSLILESASTNQTSMYLCASSSPPGQLTKPVDTDTQYFGPGTRLTVL.

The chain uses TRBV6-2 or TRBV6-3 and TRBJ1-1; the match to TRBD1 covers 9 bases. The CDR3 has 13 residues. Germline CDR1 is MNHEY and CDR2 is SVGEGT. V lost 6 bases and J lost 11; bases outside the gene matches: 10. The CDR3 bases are TGTGCCAGCAGCCTCCCGGGACAGGGTTCGGCTTTCTTT. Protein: CASSLPGQGSAFF.

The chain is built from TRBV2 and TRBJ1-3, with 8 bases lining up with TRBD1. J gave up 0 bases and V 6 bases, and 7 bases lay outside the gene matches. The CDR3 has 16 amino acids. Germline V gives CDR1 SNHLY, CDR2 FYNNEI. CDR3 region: CASSPDRGYSGNTIYF. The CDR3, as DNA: TGTGCCAGCAGCCCTGACAGGGGATACTCTGGAAACACCATATATTTT.

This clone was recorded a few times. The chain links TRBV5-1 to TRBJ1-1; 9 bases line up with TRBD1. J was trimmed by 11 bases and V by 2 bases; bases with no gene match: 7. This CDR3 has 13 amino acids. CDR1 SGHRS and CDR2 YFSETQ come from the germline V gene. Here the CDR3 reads CASSFEGQGMAFF. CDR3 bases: TGCGCCAGCAGCTTCGAGGGACAGGGTATGGCTTTCTTT.

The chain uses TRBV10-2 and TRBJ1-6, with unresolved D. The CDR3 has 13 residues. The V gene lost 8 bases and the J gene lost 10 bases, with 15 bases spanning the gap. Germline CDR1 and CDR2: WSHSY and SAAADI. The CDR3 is CASGQAGWSPLHF. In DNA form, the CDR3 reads TGCGCCAGCGGGCAGGCAGGATGGTCACCCCTCCACTTT.

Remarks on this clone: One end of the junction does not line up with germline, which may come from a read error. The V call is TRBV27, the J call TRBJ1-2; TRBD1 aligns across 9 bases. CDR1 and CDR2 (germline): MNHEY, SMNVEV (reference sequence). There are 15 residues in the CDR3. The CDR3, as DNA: TGTGCCAGCAGTTTACGGGACAGGGATAACGATGGCTACACCTTC. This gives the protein CASSLRDRDNDGYTF.

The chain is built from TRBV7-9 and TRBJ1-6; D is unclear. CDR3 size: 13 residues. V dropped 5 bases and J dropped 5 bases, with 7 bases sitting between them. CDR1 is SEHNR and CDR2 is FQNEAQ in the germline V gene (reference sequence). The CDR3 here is CASSPADNSPLHF. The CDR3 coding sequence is TGTGCCAGCAGCCCAGCGGATAATTCACCCCTCCACTTT.

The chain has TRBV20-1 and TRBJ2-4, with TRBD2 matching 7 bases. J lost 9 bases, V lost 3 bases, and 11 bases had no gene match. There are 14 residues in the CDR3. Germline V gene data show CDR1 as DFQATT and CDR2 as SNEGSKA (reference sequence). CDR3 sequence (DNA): TGCAGTGCTAGTGGACCGGGCCGCGGGGGCATTCAGTACTTC. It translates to CSASGPGRGGIQYF.

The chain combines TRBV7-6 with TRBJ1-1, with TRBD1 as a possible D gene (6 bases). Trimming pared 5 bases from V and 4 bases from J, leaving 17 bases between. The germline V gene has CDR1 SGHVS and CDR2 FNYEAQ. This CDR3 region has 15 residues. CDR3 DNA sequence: TGTGCCAGCAGCAAGGCCAGGGGCTTGGGCACTGAAGCTTTCTTT. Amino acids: CASSKARGLGTEAFF.

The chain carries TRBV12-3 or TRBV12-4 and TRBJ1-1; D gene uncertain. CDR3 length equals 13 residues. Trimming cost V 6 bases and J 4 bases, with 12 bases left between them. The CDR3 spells CASRGRPSTEAFF. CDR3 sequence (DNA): TGTGCCAGCAGGGGCAGACCAAGCACTGAAGCTTTCTTT.